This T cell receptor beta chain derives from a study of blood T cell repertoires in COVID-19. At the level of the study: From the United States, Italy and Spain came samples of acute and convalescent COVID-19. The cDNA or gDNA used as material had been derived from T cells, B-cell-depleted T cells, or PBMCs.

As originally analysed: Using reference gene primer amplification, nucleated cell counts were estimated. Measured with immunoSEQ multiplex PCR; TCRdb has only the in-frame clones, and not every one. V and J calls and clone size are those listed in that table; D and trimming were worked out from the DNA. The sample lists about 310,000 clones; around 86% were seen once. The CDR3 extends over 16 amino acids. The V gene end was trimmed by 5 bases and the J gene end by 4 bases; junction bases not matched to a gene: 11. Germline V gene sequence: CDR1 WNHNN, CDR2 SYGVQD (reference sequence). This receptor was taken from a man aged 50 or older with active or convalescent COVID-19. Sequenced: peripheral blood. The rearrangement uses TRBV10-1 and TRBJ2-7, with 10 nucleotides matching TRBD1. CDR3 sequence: CASSPGTGALWYEQYF. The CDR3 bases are TGCGCCAGCAGTCCCGGGACAGGGGCTTTGTGGTACGAGCAGTACTTC.